This T cell receptor (beta chain) was obtained from a study of beta chain features in type 1 diabetes. The study's findings and limits: Type 1 diabetes patients showed fewer insertions and more deletions at VDJ junctions.

The CDR3 consists of 11 residues. V dropped 4 bases and J dropped 11 bases, with 12 bases sitting between them. The germline V gene has CDR1 MNHEY and CDR2 SMNVEV (reference sequence). Every bit of the isolated RNA underwent reverse transcription, so sequencing read expressed TCRB transcripts. The assay was immunoSEQ multiplex PCR, and TCRdb's table has in-frame clones only and misses some. Of under 450,000 clones detected, more than 11% appear once; the ten largest clones hold roughly 0.038%. CD45RO/CCR7/CD25/CD127/CD95/CD27 staining was used to isolate CD4+ naive, central memory, regulatory and stem cell-like memory cells by sorting. As for this clone: Antigen unknown.

The chain uses TRBV27 and TRBJ2-7, with D perhaps matching TRBD1 (6 bases). The specimen was naive CD4+ T cells from blood. The source is a man aged 25 to 40 in good health. The CDR3 DNA sequence: TGTGCCAGCAGTTCACAGGGTTCCAAGTACTTC. As protein: CASSSQGSKYF.